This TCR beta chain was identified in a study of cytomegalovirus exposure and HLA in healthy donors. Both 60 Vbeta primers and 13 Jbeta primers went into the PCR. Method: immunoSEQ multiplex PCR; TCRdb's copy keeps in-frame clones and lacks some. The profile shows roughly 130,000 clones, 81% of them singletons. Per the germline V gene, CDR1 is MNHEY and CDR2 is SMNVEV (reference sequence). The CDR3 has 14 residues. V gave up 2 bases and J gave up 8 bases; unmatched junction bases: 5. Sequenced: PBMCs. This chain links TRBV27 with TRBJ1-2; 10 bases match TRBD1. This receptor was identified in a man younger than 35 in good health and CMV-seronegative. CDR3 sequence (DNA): TGTGCCAGCAGTTTAACGGGACAGGGGTACGGCTACACCTTC. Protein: CASSLTGQGYGYTF.